One and the same sample provided the 10 T cell receptor beta chains below, sequenced in a study of T-cell memory formation after mild COVID-19. TCRdb called the 5' RACE reads again in MiXCR, with one record for every CDR3 protein. The sample has 140,000 to 150,000 distinct CDR3 sequences, 20% to 25% seen once. Source material: PBMCs or a T cell subset sorted from them (not recorded which). Source of these receptors: an adult woman who had mild COVID-19 (a few samples of this study predate the infection). Cell type and time point are not known.

The rearrangement joins TRBV6-5 to TRBJ1-1; 7 bases align to TRBD1. Looked up from germline, CDR1 is MNHEY and CDR2 is SVGAGI. The CDR3 length is 16 residues. With 2 bases clipped from V and 4 bases from J, the junction kept 10 bases outside the gene matches. The CDR3 DNA reads TGTGCCAGCAGTTACATCGTGGGAGGGGGCCGCACTGAAGCTTTCTTT. It translates to CASSYIVGGGRTEAFF.

V and J are TRBV20-1 and TRBJ2-2, with 7 bases matching TRBD1. The germline gives CDR1 DFQATT, CDR2 SNEGSKA (reference sequence). This CDR3 is built from 15 residues. J was trimmed by 3 bases and V by 1 base; bases with no gene match: 5. CDR3 loop: CSARVLTGDTGELFF. The CDR3 bases are TGCAGTGCTAGAGTTTTAACAGGGGACACCGGGGAGCTGTTTTTT.

This clonotype has just one count. One end of the junction is discordant with germline, which a read error may explain. This rearrangement joins TRBV9 to TRBJ1-1; no clear D gene. Germline V lookup: CDR1 SGDLS, CDR2 YYNGEE. The CDR3 has 17 amino acids. The CDR3 reads CDSSVEGSLISNTEAFF. CDR3 in DNA: TGTGACAGCAGCGTAGAAGGCAGCCTAATCTCGAACACTGAAGCTTTCTTT.

This chain links TRBV18 with TRBJ2-2; D unclear. The CDR3 is made up of 14 amino acids. Germline values: CDR1 KGHSH, CDR2 LQKENI. The V end lost 0 bases, the J end lost 5 bases, and 7 bases lay between the germline ends. CDR3 region: CASSPPAETGELFF. CDR3 DNA: TGTGCCAGCTCACCACCGGCTGAGACCGGGGAGCTGTTTTTT.

The gene calls are TRBV12-3 or TRBV12-4 and TRBJ2-5; D gene unclear. The CDR3 spans 13 residues. V shed 6 bases and J shed 1 base, with 9 bases lying between them. The CDR3 coding sequence is TGTGCCAGCAGCTCCTTCAGCCAAGAGACCCAGTACTTC. It codes for CASSSFSQETQYF.

This clonotype was observed a few times. The chain has TRBV7-9 and TRBJ1-2; D not resolved. Germline V gives CDR1 SEHNR, CDR2 FQNEAQ (reference sequence). The CDR3 covers 13 residues. The V end was cut by 4 bases, the J end by 4 bases, with 10 bases between. The CDR3 loop reads CASSSEVVYGYTF. The CDR3 DNA sequence: TGTGCCAGCAGCTCCGAGGTTGTCTATGGCTACACCTTC.

The rearrangement links TRBV9 to TRBJ2-2; no definite D call. V was clipped by 1 base and J by 0 bases, with 10 bases between them. This CDR3 spans 16 amino acids. Germline CDR1 reads SGDLS; CDR2 reads YYNGEE. CDR3 in DNA: TGTGCCAGCAGCGTATTCGGGCTTGCGAACACCGGGGAGCTGTTTTTT. Translating it yields CASSVFGLANTGELFF. Complete variable domain (other parts from reference TRBV9 and TRBJ2-2): DSGVTQTPKHLITATGQRVTLRCSPRSGDLSVYWYQQSLDQGLQFLIQYYNGEERAKGNILERFSAQQFPDLHSELNLSSLELGDSALYFCASSVFGLANTGELFFGEGSRLTVL.

The genes are TRBV30 and TRBJ2-7; maybe TRBD1 (5 bases). Germline assignment: CDR1 GTSNPN and CDR2 SVGIG (reference sequence). The length of the CDR3 is 10 residues. Trimming pared 5 bases from V and 12 bases from J, leaving 14 bases between. The CDR3 region has the DNA TGTGCCTGGGGAACCAGGGTTACGTACTTC. This translates into CAWGTRVTYF.

This clonotype has just a few counts. The chain joins TRBV19 to TRBJ2-7; 9 nucleotides align to TRBD1. J was trimmed by 1 base and V by 6 bases; bases with no gene match: 10. The CDR3 is made up of 16 amino acids. The germline V gene encodes CDR1 LNHDA and CDR2 SQIVND (reference sequence). Here the CDR3 DNA reads TGTGCCAGTAGCCAAAGTCCGGGACAGGGATCCTACGAGCAGTACTTC. It encodes CASSQSPGQGSYEQYF. Complete variable domain (other parts from reference TRBV19 and TRBJ2-7): DGGITQSPKYLFRKEGQNVTLSCEQNLNHDAMYWYRQDPGQGLRLIYYSQIVNDFQKGDIAEGYSVSREKKESFPLTVTSAQKNPTAFYLCASSQSPGQGSYEQYFGPGTRLTVT.

The rearrangement joins TRBV7-9 to TRBJ2-2; TRBD1 might be the D (7 bases). Deletions cut 5 bases from V and 4 bases from J, with 14 bases between. Per the germline V gene, CDR1 is SEHNR and CDR2 is FQNEAQ (reference sequence). This CDR3 contains 15 residues. In DNA, the CDR3 is TGTGCCAGCAGCCTCTTCAGGGGGGCCACCGGGGAGCTGTTTTTT. Encoded protein: CASSLFRGATGELFF.